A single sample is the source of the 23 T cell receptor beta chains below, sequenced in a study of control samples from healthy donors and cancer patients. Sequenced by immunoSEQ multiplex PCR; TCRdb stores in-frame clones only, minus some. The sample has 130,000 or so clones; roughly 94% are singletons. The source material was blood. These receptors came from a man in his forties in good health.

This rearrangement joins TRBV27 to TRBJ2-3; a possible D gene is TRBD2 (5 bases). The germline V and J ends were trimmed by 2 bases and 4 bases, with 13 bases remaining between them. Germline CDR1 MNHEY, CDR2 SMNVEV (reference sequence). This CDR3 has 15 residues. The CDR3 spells CASSLVGQRADTQYF. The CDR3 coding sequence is TGTGCCAGCAGTTTAGTTGGGCAGAGGGCAGATACGCAGTATTTT.

CDR3 DNA: TGTGCCAGCAGTTTATCTACAGGGGAGAGGAATGGCTACACCTTC. Translating gives CASSLSTGERNGYTF. The chain couples TRBV27 to TRBJ1-2; TRBD1 aligns across 7 bases. The germline V gene encodes CDR1 MNHEY and CDR2 SMNVEV (reference sequence). CDR3 size: 15 residues. V was pared by 0 bases and J by 6 bases, with 7 bases of the junction left unmatched.

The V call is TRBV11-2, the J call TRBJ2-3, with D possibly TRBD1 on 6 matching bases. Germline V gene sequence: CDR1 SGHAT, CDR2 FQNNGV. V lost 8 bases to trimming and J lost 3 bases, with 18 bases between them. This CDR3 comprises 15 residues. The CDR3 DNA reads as TGTGCCAGCCTAAAGTACAGGGTAGGGACAGATACGCAGTATTTT. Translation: CASLKYRVGTDTQYF.

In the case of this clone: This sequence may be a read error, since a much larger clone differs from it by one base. CDR3 residues: CASSDSYGYTF. The DNA of the CDR3 is TGTGCCAGCAGTGACAGCTATGGCTACACCTTC. J is TRBJ1-2 and V is TRBV9; the D gene is possibly TRBD1 (5 bases). The germline V and J ends were trimmed by 5 bases and 4 bases, with 6 bases remaining between them. The CDR3 has 11 residues. CDR1 is SGDLS, CDR2 YYNGEE, per germline.

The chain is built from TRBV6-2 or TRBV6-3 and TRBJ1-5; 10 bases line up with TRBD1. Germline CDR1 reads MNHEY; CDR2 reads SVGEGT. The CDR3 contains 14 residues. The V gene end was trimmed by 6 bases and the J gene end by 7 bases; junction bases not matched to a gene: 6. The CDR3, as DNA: TGTGCCAGCAGCTTCCGGGACAGGGGCCAGCCCCAGCATTTT. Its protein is CASSFRDRGQPQHF.

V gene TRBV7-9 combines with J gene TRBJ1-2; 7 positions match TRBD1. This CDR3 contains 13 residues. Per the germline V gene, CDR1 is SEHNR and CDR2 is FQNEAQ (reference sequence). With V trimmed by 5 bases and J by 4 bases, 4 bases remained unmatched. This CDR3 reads CASSPDRFYGYTF. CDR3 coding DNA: TGTGCCAGCAGCCCGGACAGGTTCTATGGCTACACCTTC.

The CDR3 loop is CASSLAFREKTQYF. As DNA, the CDR3 is TGTGCCAGCAGCTTAGCATTCAGGGAAAAGACCCAGTACTTC. The chain couples TRBV11-2 to TRBJ2-5; D may be TRBD1 (5 bases). V lost 1 base to trimming and J lost 6 bases, with 12 bases between them. The CDR3 sequence is 14 residues long. Germline CDR1 and CDR2: SGHAT and FQNNGV.

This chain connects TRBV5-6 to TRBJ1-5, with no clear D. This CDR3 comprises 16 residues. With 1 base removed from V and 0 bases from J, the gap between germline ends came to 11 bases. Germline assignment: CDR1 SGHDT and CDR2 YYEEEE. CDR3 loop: CASSLMGSHSNQPQHF. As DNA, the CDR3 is TGTGCCAGCAGCTTGATGGGGTCGCATAGCAATCAGCCCCAGCATTTT.

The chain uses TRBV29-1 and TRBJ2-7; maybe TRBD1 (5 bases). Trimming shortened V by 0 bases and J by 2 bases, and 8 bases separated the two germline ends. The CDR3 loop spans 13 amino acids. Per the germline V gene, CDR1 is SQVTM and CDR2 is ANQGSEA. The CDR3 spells CSVEDGATYEQYF. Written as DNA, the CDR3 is TGCAGCGTTGAAGATGGGGCCACCTACGAGCAGTACTTC.

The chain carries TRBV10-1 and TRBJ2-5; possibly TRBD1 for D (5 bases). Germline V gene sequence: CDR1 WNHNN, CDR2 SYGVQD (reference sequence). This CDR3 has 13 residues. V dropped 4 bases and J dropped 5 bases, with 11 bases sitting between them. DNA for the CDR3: TGCGCCAGCAGTGCCCAGGGTGGGGAGACCCAGTACTTC. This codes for CASSAQGGETQYF.

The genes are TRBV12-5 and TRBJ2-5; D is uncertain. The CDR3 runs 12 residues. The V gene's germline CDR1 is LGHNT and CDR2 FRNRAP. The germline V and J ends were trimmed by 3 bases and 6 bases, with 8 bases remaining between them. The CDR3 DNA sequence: TGTGCTAGTGGTTTAAGTAAAAAGACCCAGTACTTC. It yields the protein CASGLSKKTQYF. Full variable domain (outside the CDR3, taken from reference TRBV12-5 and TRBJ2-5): DARVTQTPRHKVTEMGQEVTMRCQPILGHNTVFWYRQTMMQGLELLAYFRNRAPLDDSGMPKDRFSAEMPDATLATLKIQPSEPRDSAVYFCASGLSKKTQYFGPGTRLLVL.

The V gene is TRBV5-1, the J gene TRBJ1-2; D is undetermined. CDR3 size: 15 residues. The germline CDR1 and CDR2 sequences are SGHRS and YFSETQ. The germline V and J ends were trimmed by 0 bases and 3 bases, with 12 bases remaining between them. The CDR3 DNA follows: TGCGCCAGCAGCTTGGTCCTACCAGAGGACTATGGCTACACCTTC. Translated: CASSLVLPEDYGYTF.

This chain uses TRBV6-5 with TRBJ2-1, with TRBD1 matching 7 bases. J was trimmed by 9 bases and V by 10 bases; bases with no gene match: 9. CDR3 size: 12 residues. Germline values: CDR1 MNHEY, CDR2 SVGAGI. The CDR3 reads CATRQGMVEQFF. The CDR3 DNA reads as TGTGCCACCAGACAGGGAATGGTTGAGCAGTTCTTC.

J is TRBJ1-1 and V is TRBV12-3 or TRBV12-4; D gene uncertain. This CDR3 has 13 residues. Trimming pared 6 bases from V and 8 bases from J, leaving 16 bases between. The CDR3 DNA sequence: TGTGCCAGCAGCCCCGGCCAGGCACTGGAAGCTTTCTTT. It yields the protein CASSPGQALEAFF.

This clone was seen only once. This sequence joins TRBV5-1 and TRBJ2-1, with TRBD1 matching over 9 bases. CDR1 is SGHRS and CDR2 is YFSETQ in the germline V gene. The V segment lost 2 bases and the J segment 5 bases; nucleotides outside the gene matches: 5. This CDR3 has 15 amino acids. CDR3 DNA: TGCGCCAGCAGCTTAGGGACAGGGACAGACAATGAGCAGTTCTTC. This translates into CASSLGTGTDNEQFF.

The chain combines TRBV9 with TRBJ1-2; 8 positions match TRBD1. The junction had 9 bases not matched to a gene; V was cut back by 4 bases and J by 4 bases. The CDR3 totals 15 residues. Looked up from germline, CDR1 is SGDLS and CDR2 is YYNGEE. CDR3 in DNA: TGTGCCAGCAGCCTCGGACAGGGTTGGGGCTATGGCTACACCTTC. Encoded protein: CASSLGQGWGYGYTF.

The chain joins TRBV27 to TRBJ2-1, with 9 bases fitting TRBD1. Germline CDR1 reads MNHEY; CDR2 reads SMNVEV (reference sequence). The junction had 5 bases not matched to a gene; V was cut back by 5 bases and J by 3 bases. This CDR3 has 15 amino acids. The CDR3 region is CASSADRGYYNEQFF. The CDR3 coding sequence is TGTGCCAGCAGTGCAGACAGGGGGTACTACAATGAGCAGTTCTTC.

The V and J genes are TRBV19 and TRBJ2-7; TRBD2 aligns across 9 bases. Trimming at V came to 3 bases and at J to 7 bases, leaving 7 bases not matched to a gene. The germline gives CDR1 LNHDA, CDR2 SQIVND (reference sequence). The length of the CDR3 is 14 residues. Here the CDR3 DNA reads TGTGCCAGTAGTATTATAGCGGGAGCGATTGAGCAGTACTTC. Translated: CASSIIAGAIEQYF.

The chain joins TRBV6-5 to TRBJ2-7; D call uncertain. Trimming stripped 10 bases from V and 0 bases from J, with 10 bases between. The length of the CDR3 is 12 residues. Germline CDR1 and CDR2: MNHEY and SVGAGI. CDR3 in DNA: TGTGCCACCCGGGCGGACTCCTACGAGCAGTACTTC. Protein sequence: CATRADSYEQYF.

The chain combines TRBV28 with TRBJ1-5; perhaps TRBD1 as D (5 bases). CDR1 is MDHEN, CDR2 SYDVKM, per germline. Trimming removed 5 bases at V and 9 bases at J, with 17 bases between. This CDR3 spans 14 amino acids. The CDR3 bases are TGTGCCAGCAGTCCCACCTATCCAGGGCGGCCCCAGCATTTT. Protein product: CASSPTYPGRPQHF. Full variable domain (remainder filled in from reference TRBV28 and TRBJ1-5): DVKVTQSSRYLVKRTGEKVFLECVQDMDHENMFWYRQDPGLGLRLIYFSYDVKMKEKGDIPEGYSVSREKKERFSLILESASTNQTSMYLCASSPTYPGRPQHFGDGTRLSIL.

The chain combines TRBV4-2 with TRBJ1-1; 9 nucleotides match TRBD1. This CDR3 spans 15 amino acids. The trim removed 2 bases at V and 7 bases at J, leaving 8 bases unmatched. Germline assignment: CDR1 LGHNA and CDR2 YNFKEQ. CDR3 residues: CASSQLTGGWVEAFF. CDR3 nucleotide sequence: TGTGCCAGCAGCCAACTAACAGGGGGCTGGGTTGAAGCTTTCTTT.

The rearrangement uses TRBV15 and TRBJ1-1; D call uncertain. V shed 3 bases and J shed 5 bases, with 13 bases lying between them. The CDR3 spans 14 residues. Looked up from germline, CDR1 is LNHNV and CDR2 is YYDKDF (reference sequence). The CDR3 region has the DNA TGTGCCACCAGCAGTGGGCGGTTGGGTACTGAAGCTTTCTTT. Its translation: CATSSGRLGTEAFF.

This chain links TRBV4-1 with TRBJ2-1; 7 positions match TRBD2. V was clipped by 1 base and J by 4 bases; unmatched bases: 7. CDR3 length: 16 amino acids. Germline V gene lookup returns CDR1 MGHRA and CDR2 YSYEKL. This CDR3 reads CASSQGKAGPYNEQFF. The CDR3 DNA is TGCGCCAGCAGCCAAGGTAAAGCGGGGCCTTACAATGAGCAGTTCTTC.